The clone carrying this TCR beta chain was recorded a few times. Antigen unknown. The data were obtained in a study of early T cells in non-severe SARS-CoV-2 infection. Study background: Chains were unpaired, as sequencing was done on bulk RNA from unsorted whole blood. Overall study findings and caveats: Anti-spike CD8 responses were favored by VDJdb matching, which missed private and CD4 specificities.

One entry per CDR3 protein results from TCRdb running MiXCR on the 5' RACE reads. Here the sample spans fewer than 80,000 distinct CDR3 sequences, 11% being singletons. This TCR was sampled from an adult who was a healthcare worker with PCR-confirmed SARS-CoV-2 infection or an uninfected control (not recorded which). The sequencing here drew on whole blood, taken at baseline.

The CDR3 is CASSLPGGRETQYF. In DNA form, the CDR3 reads TGTGCCAGCAGCCTCCCGGGGGGCAGAGAGACCCAGTACTTC. V usage is TRBV11-1 and J usage is TRBJ2-5; D is possibly TRBD2 (7 bases). The CDR3 consists of 14 residues. The V gene's germline CDR1 is SGHAT and CDR2 FQDESV (reference sequence). Trimming stripped 5 bases from V and 4 bases from J, with 14 bases between. Based on the CDR3 plus reference TRBV11-1 and TRBJ2-5, the full variable domain is EAEVAQSPRYKITEKSQAVAFWCDPISGHATLYWYRQILGQGPELLVQFQDESVVDDSQLPKDRFSAERLKGVDSTLKIQPAELGDSAMYLCASSLPGGRETQYFGPGTRLLVL.